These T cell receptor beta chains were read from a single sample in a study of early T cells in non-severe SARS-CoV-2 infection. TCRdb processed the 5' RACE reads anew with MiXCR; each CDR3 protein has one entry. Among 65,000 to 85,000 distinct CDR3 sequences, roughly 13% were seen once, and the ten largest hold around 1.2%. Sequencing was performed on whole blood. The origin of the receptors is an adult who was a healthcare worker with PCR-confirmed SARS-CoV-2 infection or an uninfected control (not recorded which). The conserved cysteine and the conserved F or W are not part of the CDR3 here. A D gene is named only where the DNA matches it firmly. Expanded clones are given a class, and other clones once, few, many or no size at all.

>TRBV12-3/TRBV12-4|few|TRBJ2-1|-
ASSSKGYYNEQF
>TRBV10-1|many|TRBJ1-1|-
ASSDASSNTEAF
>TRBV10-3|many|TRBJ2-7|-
AISESKAEEY
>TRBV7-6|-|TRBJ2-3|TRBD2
ASRKTSGGATDTQY
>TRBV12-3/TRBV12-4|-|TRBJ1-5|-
ASSPTGPYQPQH
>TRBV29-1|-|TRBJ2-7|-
SVDWDYEQY
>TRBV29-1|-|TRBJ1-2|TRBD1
SVNRDSYGYT
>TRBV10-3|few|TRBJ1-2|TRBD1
AIKGAGINYGYT
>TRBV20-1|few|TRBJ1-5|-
SARSRNQPQH
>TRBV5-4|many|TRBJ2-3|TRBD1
ASSHGAGGQGMGTDTQY
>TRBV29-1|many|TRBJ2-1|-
SEAGSNSYNEQF
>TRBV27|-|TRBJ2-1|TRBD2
ASSLNSGSLSQF
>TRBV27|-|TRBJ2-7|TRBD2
ASSPMGGEAEQY
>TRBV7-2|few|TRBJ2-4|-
ASSFSVAKNIQY
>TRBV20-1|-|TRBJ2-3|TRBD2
SASVPGLAPDTQY
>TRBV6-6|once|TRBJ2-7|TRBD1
ASSAGQGLHEQY
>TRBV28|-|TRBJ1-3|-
ASSPQTWSSGNTIY
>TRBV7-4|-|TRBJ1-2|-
ASSLAAGTKHYGYT
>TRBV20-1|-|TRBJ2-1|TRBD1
SAKSGGAYNEQF
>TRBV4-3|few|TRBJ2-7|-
ASSQDLSSYEQY
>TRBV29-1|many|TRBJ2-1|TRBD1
SYRGTYNEQF
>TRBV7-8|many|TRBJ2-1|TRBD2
ASTPGLAGAPEPYNEQF
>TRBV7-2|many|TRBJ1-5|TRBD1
ASSVGTATNQPQH
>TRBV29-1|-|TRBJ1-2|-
SAGPSNYGYT
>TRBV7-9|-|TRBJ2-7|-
ASSPREIKGYEQY
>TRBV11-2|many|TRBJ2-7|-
ASQKDGKFSYEQY
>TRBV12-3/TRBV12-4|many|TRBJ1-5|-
ASGPETGNNQPQH
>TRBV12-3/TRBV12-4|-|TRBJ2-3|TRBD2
ASSSLAGGPDTQY
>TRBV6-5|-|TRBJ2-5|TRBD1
ASSYPRTGGTVETQY
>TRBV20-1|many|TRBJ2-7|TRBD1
SANRGPYEQY
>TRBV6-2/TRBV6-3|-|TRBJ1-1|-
ASSWRADTEAF
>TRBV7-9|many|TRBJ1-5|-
ASSSTLIDQPQH
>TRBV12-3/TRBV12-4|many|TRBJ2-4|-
ASSSVWGRAKNIQY
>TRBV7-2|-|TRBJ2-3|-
ASSLYLADTQY
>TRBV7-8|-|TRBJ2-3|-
ASSLTLARTDTQY
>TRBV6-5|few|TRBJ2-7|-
ASSYSGLGRYEQY
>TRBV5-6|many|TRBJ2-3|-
ASSGARDTQY
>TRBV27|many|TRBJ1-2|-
ASSPRGAAYGYT
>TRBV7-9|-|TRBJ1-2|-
ASSAPNYGYT
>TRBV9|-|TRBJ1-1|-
ASSSSLNTEAF
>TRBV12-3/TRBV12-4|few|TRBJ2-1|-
ASRPLSSSYNEQF
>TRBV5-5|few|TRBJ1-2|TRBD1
ASSSTVTGLYGYT